This TCR beta chain emerged from a study of T cells in localized non-small cell lung cancer. Notes on the study in general: In uninvolved adjacent lung, T cell clonality reached its highest value, exceeding tumor. Higher blood T cell density tracked longer overall survival.

The protocol was immunoSEQ multiplex PCR, while the TCRdb copy is restricted to in-frame clones and leaves out a portion. Among 70,000 to 85,000 clones, approximately 84% were seen once, and the ten largest hold roughly 1.4%. In the case of this clone: The antigen is not known.

Trimming removed 7 bases at V and 4 bases at J, with 19 bases between. CDR1 and CDR2 from the germline V gene are MNHEY and SVGAGI. CDR3 length: 15 residues. The clonotype originates from a female donor at least 60 years old with stage I lung adenocarcinoma. This chain uses TRBV6-5 with TRBJ2-5, with D possibly called TRBD1 or TRBD2 (5 bases each). Sequencing was performed on peripheral blood, taken before any cancer treatment. This chain's CDR3 is CASKPPGQLPETQYF. In nucleotides, the CDR3 is TGTGCCAGCAAGCCCCCGGGGCAGCTTCCAGAGACCCAGTACTTC.